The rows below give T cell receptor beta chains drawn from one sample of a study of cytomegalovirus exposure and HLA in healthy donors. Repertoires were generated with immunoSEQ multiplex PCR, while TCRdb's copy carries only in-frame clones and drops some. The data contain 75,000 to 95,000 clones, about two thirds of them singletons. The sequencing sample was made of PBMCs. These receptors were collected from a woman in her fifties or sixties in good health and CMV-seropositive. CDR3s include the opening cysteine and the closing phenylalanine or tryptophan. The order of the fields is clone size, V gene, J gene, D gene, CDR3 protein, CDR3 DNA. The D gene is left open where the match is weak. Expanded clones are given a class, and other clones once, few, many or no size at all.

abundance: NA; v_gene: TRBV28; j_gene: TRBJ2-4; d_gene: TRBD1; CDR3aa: CASSLIGQDEGGRGKNIQYF; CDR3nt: TGTGCCAGCAGTTTAATAGGACAGGATGAAGGGGGCCGGGGCAAAAACATTCAGTACTTC
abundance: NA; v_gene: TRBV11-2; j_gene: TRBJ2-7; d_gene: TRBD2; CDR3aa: CASSPSGEDYEQYF; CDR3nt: TGTGCCAGCAGCCCTAGCGGGGAAGACTACGAGCAGTACTTC
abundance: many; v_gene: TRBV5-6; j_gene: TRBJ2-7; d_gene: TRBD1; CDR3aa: CASSIGQGALSREQYF; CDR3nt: TGTGCCAGCAGCATAGGACAGGGGGCTTTGAGTCGCGAGCAGTACTTC
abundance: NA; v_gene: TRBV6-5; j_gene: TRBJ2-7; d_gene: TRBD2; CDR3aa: CASSYSGLVREQYF; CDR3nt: TGTGCCAGCAGTTACTCGGGACTAGTGCGCGAGCAGTACTTC
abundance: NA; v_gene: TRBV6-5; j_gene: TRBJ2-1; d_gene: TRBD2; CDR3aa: CASSLAGRREQFF; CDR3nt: TGTGCCAGCAGTCTAGCGGGGAGGAGAGAGCAGTTCTTC
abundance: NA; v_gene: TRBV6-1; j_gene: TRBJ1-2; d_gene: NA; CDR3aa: CASSEGLHLDYGYTF; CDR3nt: TGTGCCAGCAGTGAAGGGCTCCATCTCGACTATGGCTACACCTTC
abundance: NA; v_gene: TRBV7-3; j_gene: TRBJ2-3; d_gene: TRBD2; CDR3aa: CASSLGQGSGGSTDTQYF; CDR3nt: TGTGCCAGCAGCTTAGGCCAAGGGTCCGGGGGGAGCACAGATACGCAGTATTTT
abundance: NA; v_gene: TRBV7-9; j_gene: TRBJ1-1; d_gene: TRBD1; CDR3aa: CASSVPTGEFTEAFF; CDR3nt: TGTGCCAGCAGCGTTCCGACAGGGGAATTCACTGAAGCTTTCTTT
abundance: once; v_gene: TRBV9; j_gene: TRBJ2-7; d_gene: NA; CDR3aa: CASSVGGTASYEQYF; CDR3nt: TGTGCCAGCAGCGTAGGTGGGACTGCGTCCTACGAGCAGTACTTC
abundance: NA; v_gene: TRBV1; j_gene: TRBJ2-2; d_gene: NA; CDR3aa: CTSSQVGSRTNSNTGELFF; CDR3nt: TGCACCAGCAGCCAAGTGGGTAGCAGAACGAATTCGAACACCGGGGAGCTGTTTTTT
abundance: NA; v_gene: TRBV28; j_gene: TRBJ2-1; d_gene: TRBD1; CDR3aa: CASKPGQGYNEQFF; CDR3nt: TGTGCCAGCAAACCGGGACAGGGGTACAATGAGCAGTTCTTC
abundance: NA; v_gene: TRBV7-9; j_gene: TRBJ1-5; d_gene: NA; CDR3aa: CASSLAGGDQPQHF; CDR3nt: TGTGCCAGCAGCTTAGCAGGGGGAGATCAGCCCCAGCATTTT
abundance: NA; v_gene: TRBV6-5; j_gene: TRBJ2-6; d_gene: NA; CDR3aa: CASSYSGGAGANVLTF; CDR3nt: TGTGCCAGCAGTTACTCCGGAGGGGCAGGGGCCAACGTCCTGACTTTC
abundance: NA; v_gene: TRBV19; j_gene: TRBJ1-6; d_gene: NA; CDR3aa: CASSFPGYNSPLHF; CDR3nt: TGTGCCAGTAGTTTTCCGGGATATAATTCACCCCTCCACTTT
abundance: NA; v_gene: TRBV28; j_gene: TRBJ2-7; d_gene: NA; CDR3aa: CASSRHTSPYEQYF; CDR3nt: TGTGCCAGCTCTAGGCACACCTCACCCTACGAGCAGTACTTC
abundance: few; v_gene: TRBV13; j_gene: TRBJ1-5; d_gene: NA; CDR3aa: CASSFGEVDQPQHF; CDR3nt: TGTGCCAGCAGCTTCGGGGAGGTAGATCAGCCCCAGCATTTT
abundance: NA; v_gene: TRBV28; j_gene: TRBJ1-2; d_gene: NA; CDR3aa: CASSRQARGYTF; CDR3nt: TGTGCCAGCAGTAGACAGGCCCGTGGCTACACCTTC
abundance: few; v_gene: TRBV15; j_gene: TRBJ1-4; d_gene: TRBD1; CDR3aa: CATSPGQRNEKLFF; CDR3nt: TGTGCCACCAGCCCGGGACAGCGGAATGAAAAACTGTTTTTT
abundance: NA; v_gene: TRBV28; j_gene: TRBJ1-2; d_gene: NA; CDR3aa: CASSRQTNYGYTF; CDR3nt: TGTGCCAGCAGTCGACAGACAAACTATGGCTACACCTTC
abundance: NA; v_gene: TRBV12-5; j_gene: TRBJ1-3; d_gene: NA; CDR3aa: CASGLRSSGNTIYF; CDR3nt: TGTGCTAGTGGTTTAAGGAGCTCTGGAAACACCATATATTTT
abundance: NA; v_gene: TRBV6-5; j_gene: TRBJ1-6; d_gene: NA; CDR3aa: CASGLQGVNSPLHF; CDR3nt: TGTGCCAGCGGATTACAGGGTGTAAATTCACCCCTCCACTTT
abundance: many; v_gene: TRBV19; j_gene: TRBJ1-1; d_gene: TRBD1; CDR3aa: CASSGYRGRVTEAFF; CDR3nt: TGTGCCAGTAGTGGATACAGGGGGCGCGTCACTGAAGCTTTCTTT
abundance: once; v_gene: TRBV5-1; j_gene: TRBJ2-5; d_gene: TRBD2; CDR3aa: CASSLTPSGGETQYF; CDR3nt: TGCGCCAGCAGCTTGACACCTAGCGGGGGTGAGACCCAGTACTTC
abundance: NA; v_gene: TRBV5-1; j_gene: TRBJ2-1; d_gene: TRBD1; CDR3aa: CASSLGRTGINEQFF; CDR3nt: TGCGCCAGCAGCTTGGGCCGGACAGGGATTAATGAGCAGTTCTTC
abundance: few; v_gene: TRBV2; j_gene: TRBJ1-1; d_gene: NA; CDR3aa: CASSEGQGKTFF; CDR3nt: TGTGCCAGCAGTGAAGGGCAGGGAAAGACTTTCTTT
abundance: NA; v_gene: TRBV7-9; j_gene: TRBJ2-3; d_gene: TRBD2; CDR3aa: CASSARGGATDTQYF; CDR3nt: TGTGCCAGCAGCGCCCGCGGGGGGGCCACAGATACGCAGTATTTT
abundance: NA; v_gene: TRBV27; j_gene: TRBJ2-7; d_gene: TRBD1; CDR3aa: CASSSGMVQGVGEQYF; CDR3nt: TGTGCCAGCAGTTCAGGTATGGTACAGGGGGTAGGGGAGCAGTACTTC
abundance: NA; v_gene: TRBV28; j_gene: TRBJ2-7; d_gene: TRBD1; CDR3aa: CASSWDRTYEQYF; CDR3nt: TGTGCCAGCAGTTGGGACAGAACCTACGAGCAGTACTTC
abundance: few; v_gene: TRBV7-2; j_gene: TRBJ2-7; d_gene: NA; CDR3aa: CASSSSRGSYEQYF; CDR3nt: TGTGCCAGCAGCTCTTCCAGGGGATCCTACGAGCAGTACTTC
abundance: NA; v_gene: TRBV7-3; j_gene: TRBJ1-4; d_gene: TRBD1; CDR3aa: CASSFGRGRTNEKLFF; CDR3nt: TGTGCCAGCAGCTTCGGCAGGGGGCGAACTAATGAAAAACTGTTTTTT
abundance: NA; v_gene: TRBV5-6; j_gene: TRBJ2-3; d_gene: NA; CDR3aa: CASSLRERPQDTQYF; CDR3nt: TGTGCCAGCAGCTTGCGGGAGCGACCCCAAGATACGCAGTATTTT
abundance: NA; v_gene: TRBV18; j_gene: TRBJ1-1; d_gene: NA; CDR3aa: CASSPRDAGAEAFF; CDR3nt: TGTGCCAGCTCACCACGGGACGCGGGGGCTGAAGCTTTCTTT
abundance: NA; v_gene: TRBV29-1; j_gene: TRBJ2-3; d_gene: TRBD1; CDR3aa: CSVLGTGASTDTQYF; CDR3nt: TGCAGCGTTTTGGGGACAGGCGCCAGCACAGATACGCAGTATTTT
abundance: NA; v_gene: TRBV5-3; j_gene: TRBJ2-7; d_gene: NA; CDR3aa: CARSQTVRRFYEQYF; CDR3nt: TGTGCCAGAAGCCAGACAGTTAGGAGATTCTACGAGCAGTACTTC
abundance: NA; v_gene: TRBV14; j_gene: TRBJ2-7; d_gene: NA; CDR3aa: CASSASLDYEQYF; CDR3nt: TGTGCCAGCAGCGCCTCGTTAGACTACGAGCAGTACTTC
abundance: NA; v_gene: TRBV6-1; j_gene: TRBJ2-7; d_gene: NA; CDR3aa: CASSLGRGPSYEQYF; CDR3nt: TGTGCCAGCAGTTTGGGCAGGGGCCCCTCCTACGAGCAGTACTTC
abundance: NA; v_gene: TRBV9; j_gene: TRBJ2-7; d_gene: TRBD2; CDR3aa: CASSPWGGSGGSYEQYF; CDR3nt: TGTGCCAGCAGCCCCTGGGGAGGTAGCGGGGGCTCCTACGAGCAGTACTTC
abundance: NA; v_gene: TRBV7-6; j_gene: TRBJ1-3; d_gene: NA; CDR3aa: CASSLAPPRQGNTIYF; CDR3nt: TGTGCCAGCAGCTTAGCGCCCCCGCGTCAAGGAAACACCATATATTTT
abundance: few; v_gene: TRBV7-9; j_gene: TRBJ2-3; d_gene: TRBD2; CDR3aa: CSSSPTPLARGGDTQYF; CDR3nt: TGTTCCAGCAGCCCCACCCCTCTAGCGCGGGGGGGAGATACGCAGTATTTT
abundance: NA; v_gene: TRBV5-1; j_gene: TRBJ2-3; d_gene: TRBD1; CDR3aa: CASSPSTGPDTQYF; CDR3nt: TGCGCCAGCAGCCCCTCGACAGGGCCAGATACGCAGTATTTT
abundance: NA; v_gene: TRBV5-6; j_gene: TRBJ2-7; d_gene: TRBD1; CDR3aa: CASSLTGSGSYEQYF; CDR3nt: TGTGCCAGCAGCCTGACAGGGTCAGGGTCCTACGAGCAGTACTTC
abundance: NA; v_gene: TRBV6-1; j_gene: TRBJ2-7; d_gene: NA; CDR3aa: CATAYSDSSYEQYF; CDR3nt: TGTGCCACCGCGTATTCGGACAGTTCCTACGAGCAGTACTTC
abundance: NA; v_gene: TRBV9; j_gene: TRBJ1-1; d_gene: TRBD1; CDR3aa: CASSAFPGTGVAEAFF; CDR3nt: TGTGCCAGCAGCGCATTTCCCGGGACAGGGGTCGCTGAAGCTTTCTTT